The clone carrying this T cell receptor beta chain was picked up a small number of times. Its antigen is currently unknown. This entry belongs to a study of cytomegalovirus exposure and HLA in healthy donors. Study-level findings and limits: Per a later analysis, 18,000 or so TCR beta sequences showed association with HLA alleles at 0.05 false discovery rate. Earlier results showed most TCR beta V segments being productive about 87% or about 30% of the time. In a later analysis, CMV-associated beta chains were mostly HLA-associated, it appeared.

Between the trimmed V and J ends, which lost 2 bases and 5 bases, there was a span of 13 bases. This CDR3 is built from 15 residues. Germline CDR1 is MGHDK and CDR2 is SYGVNS. The PCR was carried out with 60 Vbeta primers and 13 Jbeta primers. Clones were sequenced by immunoSEQ multiplex PCR, and TCRdb holds only the in-frame ones, with some missing. The data show some 99,000 clones, under 75% seen once. It was healthy bone marrow donors who served as donors. V and J are TRBV25-1 and TRBJ2-4; a possible D gene is TRBD1 (6 bases). Sequenced material: PBMCs. The TCR comes from a female donor in good health and CMV-seronegative. CDR3 loop: CASSEGGMDENIQYF. In DNA, the CDR3 is TGTGCCAGCAGTGAAGGGGGCATGGATGAAAACATTCAGTACTTC.